The 18 T cell receptor beta chains presented below share a single source sample, sequenced in a study of T-cell reconstitution after alpha-beta-depleted transplantation in children. Unique molecular identifiers were used in preparing the TCRbeta library. TCRdb redid the calling of the PCR reads with MiXCR, one entry per CDR3 protein. This table has 450,000 to 700,000 distinct CDR3 sequences, approximately 30% appearing once. The sample consisted of PBMCs, taken before TCRalphabeta/CD19-depleted stem cell transplant. These TCRs come from a boy in the first two years of life with Wiskott-Aldrich syndrome, due to receive a stem cell transplant.

The V gene is TRBV5-1, the J gene TRBJ2-1, with D uncertain. This CDR3 has 17 amino acids. V was trimmed by 3 bases and J by 0 bases, leaving 16 bases between them. Per germline, CDR1 SGHRS and CDR2 YFSETQ. This CDR3 reads CASSSSTGKSSYNEQFF. The CDR3 bases are TGCGCCAGCAGCTCATCAACTGGTAAGAGCTCCTACAATGAGCAGTTCTTC. The full variable domain, with the rest looked up from reference TRBV5-1 and TRBJ2-1, is KAGVTQTPRYLIKTRGQQVTLSCSPISGHRSVSWYQQTPGQGLQFLFEYFSETQRNKGNFPGRFSGRQFSNSRSEMNVSTLELGDSALYLCASSSSTGKSSYNEQFFGPGTRLTVL.

The rearrangement joins TRBV10-3 to TRBJ2-1; D gene unclear. The CDR3 sequence is 13 residues long. Germline CDR1 and CDR2: ENHRY and SYGVKD. The ends were cut back, 4 bases at V and 4 bases at J, with 8 bases in the middle. The CDR3 DNA follows: TGTGCCATCAGTGCTGCCATGTACAATGAGCAGTTCTTC. Its protein product is CAISAAMYNEQFF.

The chain uses TRBV6-1 and TRBJ2-5; maybe TRBD2 (6 bases). CDR1 and CDR2 from the germline V gene are MNHNS and SASEGT. CDR3 length: 15 amino acids. Trimming took off 5 bases at V and 0 bases at J, with 13 bases between the two ends. CDR3 sequence: CASSRIRGYQETQYF. CDR3 nucleotide sequence: TGTGCCAGCAGTAGGATCCGGGGGTACCAAGAGACCCAGTACTTC.

This chain uses TRBV7-9 with TRBJ2-5; TRBD2 might be the D (6 bases). The CDR3 is made up of 16 amino acids. Germline CDR1 is SEHNR and CDR2 is FQNEAQ (reference sequence). V was cut by 1 base and J by 4 bases, with 16 bases left in between. CDR3 sequence reads: CASSLVASVKGETQYF. CDR3 nucleotides: TGTGCCAGCAGCTTAGTCGCTAGCGTGAAGGGAGAGACCCAGTACTTC. Drawing the rest from reference TRBV7-9 and TRBJ2-5, the complete variable domain is DTGVSQNPRHKITKRGQNVTFRCDPISEHNRLYWYRQTLGQGPEFLTYFQNEAQLEKSRLLSDRFSAERPKGSFSTLEIQRTEQGDSAMYLCASSLVASVKGETQYFGPGTRLLVL.

The sample holds a few counts of this clonotype. The V and J genes are TRBV27 and TRBJ2-1, with D possibly being TRBD1 (5 bases). CDR3 size: 15 residues. V was shortened by 6 bases and J by 0 bases, with 12 bases between the two germline ends. The germline V gene has CDR1 MNHEY and CDR2 SMNVEV (reference sequence). DNA for the CDR3: TGTGCCAGCAGCGATCCCGACAGCTCCTACAATGAGCAGTTCTTC. This gives the protein CASSDPDSSYNEQFF.

The chain joins TRBV6-5 to TRBJ2-2; 11 bases are shared with TRBD1. The germline V gene has CDR1 MNHEY and CDR2 SVGAGI. This CDR3 spans 15 amino acids. V dropped 4 bases and J dropped 6; count of bases not matched to a gene: 4. The CDR3 is CASSWTGGAAGELFF. In nucleotides, the CDR3 is TGTGCCAGCAGTTGGACAGGGGGCGCAGCCGGGGAGCTGTTTTTT.

This clonotype has only a few counts. V gene TRBV4-2 combines with J gene TRBJ1-2; 12 positions agree with TRBD1. V shed 2 bases and J 2 bases; nucleotides not matched to a gene: 6. CDR3 size: 17 residues. CDR1 is LGHNA and CDR2 is YNFKEQ in the germline V gene. CDR3 coding DNA: TGTGCCAGCAGCCAACGCACCGGGACAGGGGGCAACTATGGCTACACCTTC. Residues: CASSQRTGTGGNYGYTF.

The CDR3 loop is CASSLDPVTDTQYF. The CDR3 coding sequence is TGTGCCAGCAGCTTAGACCCAGTCACAGATACGCAGTATTTT. This rearrangement joins TRBV7-6 to TRBJ2-3; D call uncertain. This CDR3 contains 14 residues. The V gene's germline CDR1 is SGHVS and CDR2 FNYEAQ. V was cut by 1 base and J by 2 bases, with 7 bases left in between. Using reference TRBV7-6 and TRBJ2-3 for the parts outside the CDR3, the full variable domain is GAGVSQSPRYKVTKRGQDVALRCDPISGHVSLYWYRQALGQGPEFLTYFNYEAQQDKSGLPNDRFSAERPEGSISTLTIQRTEQRDSAMYRCASSLDPVTDTQYFGPGTRLTVL.

This clonotype occurred a few times. The chain carries TRBV20-1 and TRBJ2-5, with D perhaps being TRBD1 or TRBD2 (5 bases each). The length of the CDR3 is 12 residues. CDR1 is DFQATT, CDR2 SNEGSKA, per germline (reference sequence). V was clipped by 7 bases and J by 5 bases, with 14 bases between them. The CDR3 coding sequence is TGCAGTGGGAAGAGGGGCCTCGAGACCCAGTACTTC. It codes for CSGKRGLETQYF.

The J gene is TRBJ2-3, the V gene TRBV12-3 or TRBV12-4; D gene uncertain. V shed 2 bases and J shed 8 bases, with 5 bases lying between them. CDR3 size: 11 residues. CDR3: CASSLQITQYF. The CDR3 nucleotides read TGTGCCAGCAGTTTACAAATTACGCAGTATTTT.

This clonotype has just a few counts. The chain has TRBV29-1 and TRBJ1-3; a possible D gene is TRBD1 (5 bases). Germline CDR1 reads SQVTM; CDR2 reads ANQGSEA. The CDR3 is 12 amino acids. Trimming cost V 4 bases and J 4 bases, with 8 bases left between them. The CDR3 sequence is CSVGGVGNTIYF. The CDR3 DNA follows: TGCAGCGTTGGAGGGGTGGGAAACACCATATATTTT.

The CDR3 protein is CASRDFGTGGPVEYF. CDR3 nucleotide sequence: TGCGCCAGCAGGGATTTCGGGACAGGGGGCCCCGTGGAGTACTTC. The rearrangement uses TRBV5-1 and TRBJ2-7; 12 positions agree with TRBD1. With 5 bases clipped from V and 11 bases from J, the junction kept 14 bases outside the gene matches. The CDR3 is 15 residues long. CDR1 SGHRS and CDR2 YFSETQ come from the germline V gene.

The CDR3 here is CAIKRGMDYGYTF. The CDR3 DNA follows: TGTGCCATCAAGAGAGGCATGGACTATGGCTACACCTTC. The J gene is TRBJ1-2, the V gene TRBV10-3; D call uncertain. Germline CDR1 is ENHRY and CDR2 is SYGVKD. Trimming removed 7 bases at V and 3 bases at J, with 12 bases between. The CDR3 is 13 residues long.

This chain joins TRBV12-3 or TRBV12-4 and TRBJ2-1; D possibly corresponds to TRBD2 (6 bases). This CDR3 is built from 16 residues. Trimming took 5 bases from V and 3 from J, leaving 17 bases between them. The DNA for the CDR3 is TGTGCCAGCAGTCTAACAAGCGGGCACCTCTACAATGAGCAGTTCTTC. This sequence encodes CASSLTSGHLYNEQFF.

The genes are TRBV5-1 and TRBJ2-6; possibly TRBD2 for D (6 bases). Germline CDR1 SGHRS, CDR2 YFSETQ. The ends were cut back, 4 bases at V and 3 bases at J, with 20 bases in the middle. The CDR3 totals 18 residues. CDR3 DNA: TGCGCCAGCAGCCCCCTAGCGCAGGGCCTGGGTGGGGCCAACGTCCTGACTTTC. It translates to CASSPLAQGLGGANVLTF.

V gene TRBV11-2 combines with J gene TRBJ2-3; TRBD2 might be the D (7 bases). CDR3 length: 15 residues. Per germline, CDR1 SGHAT and CDR2 FQNNGV. Trimming pared 5 bases from V and 3 bases from J, leaving 15 bases between. This CDR3 reads CASSPRGGATDTQYF. In DNA form, the CDR3 reads TGTGCCAGCAGCCCTAGGGGGGGGGCAACAGATACGCAGTATTTT.

Only a few counts were recorded for this clonotype. The V gene is TRBV20-1, the J gene TRBJ2-5, with 12 bases lining up with TRBD2. The CDR3 is made up of 19 amino acids. The germline V gene has CDR1 DFQATT and CDR2 SNEGSKA (reference sequence). Trimming removed 2 bases from V and 1 base from J; junction bases left unmatched: 14. In DNA, the CDR3 is TGCAGTGCTAGACATAGACTAGCGGGAGTTGGTGGTGGCCAAGAGACCCAGTACTTC. Translated, it gives CSARHRLAGVGGGQETQYF.

The rearrangement links TRBV20-1 to TRBJ2-7; D may match TRBD1 or TRBD2 (5 bases each). The CDR3 spans 15 residues. CDR1 and CDR2 (germline): DFQATT, SNEGSKA (reference sequence). Trimming took off 1 base at V and 1 base at J, with 14 bases between the two ends. Here the CDR3 DNA reads TGCAGTGCTAGAGCCCCGGGACGTTCATCCTACGAGCAGTACTTC. This encodes CSARAPGRSSYEQYF.